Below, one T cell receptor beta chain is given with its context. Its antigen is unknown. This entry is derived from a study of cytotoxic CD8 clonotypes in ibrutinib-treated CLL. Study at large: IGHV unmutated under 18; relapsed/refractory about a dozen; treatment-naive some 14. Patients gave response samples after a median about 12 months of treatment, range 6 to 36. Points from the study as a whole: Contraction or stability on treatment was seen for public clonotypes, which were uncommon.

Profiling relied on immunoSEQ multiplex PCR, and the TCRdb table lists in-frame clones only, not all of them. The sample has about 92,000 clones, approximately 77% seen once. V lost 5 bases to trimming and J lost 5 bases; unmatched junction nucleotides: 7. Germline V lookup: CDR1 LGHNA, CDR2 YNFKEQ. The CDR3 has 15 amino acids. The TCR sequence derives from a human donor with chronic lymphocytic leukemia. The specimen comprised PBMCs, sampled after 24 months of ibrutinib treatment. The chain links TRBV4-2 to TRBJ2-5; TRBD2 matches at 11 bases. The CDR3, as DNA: TGTGCCAGCAGCTTTCTAGCGGGGGGATTGGAGACCCAGTACTTC. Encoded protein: CASSFLAGGLETQYF.